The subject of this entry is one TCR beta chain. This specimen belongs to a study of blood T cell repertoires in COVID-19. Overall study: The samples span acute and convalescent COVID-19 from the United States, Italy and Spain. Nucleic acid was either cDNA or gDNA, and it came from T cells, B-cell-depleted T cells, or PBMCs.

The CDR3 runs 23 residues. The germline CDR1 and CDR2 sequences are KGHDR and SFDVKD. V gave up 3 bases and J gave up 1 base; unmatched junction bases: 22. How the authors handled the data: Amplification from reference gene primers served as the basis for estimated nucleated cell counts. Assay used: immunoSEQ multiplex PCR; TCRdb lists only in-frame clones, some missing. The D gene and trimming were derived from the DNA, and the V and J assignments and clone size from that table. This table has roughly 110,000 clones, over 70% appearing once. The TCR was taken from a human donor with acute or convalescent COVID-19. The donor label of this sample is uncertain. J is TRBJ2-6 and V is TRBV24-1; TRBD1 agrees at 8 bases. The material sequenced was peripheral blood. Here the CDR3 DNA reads TGTGCCACCAGTGATCCAACGTCTCAACCCATGGACAGGGAAGTTTCTGGGGCCAACGTCCTGACTTTC. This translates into CATSDPTSQPMDREVSGANVLTF.